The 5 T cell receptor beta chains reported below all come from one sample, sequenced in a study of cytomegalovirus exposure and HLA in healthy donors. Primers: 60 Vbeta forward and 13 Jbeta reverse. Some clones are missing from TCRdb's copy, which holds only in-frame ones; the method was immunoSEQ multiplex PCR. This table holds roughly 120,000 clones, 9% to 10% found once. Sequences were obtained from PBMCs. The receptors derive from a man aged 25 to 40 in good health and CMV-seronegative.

CDR3 amino acids: CASSMTGQGGADTQYF. CDR3 nucleotides: TGTGCCAGTAGTATGACTGGACAGGGAGGCGCAGATACGCAGTATTTT. This chain joins TRBV19 and TRBJ2-3; the match to TRBD1 covers 8 bases. Germline V gene data show CDR1 as LNHDA and CDR2 as SQIVND (reference sequence). This CDR3 is 16 amino acids long. V trimming: 3 bases; J trimming: 4 bases; junction bases outside the gene matches: 9.

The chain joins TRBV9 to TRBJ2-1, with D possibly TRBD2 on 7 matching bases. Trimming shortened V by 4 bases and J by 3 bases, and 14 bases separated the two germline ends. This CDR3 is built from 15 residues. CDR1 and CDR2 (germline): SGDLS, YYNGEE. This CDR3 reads CASSRGAVNYNEQFF. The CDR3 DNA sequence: TGTGCCAGCAGCCGGGGGGCCGTCAACTACAATGAGCAGTTCTTC.

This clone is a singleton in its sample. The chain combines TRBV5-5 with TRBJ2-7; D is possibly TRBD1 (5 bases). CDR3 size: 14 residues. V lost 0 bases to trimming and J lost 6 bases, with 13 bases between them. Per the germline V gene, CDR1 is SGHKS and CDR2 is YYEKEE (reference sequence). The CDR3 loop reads CASSLEQGVSEQYF. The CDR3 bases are TGTGCCAGCAGCTTGGAGCAGGGTGTCTCCGAGCAGTACTTC.

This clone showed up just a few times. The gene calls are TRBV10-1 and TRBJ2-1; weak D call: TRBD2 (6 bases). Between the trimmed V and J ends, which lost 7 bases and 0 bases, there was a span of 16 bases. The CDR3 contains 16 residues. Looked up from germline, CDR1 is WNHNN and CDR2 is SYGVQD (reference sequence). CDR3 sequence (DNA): TGCGCCAGCAATAAGACTCGGGGGAGCTCCTACAATGAGCAGTTCTTC. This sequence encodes CASNKTRGSSYNEQFF.

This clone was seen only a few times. The DNA of the CDR3 is TGTGCCAGTAGTACGCAGGGGTACATGAACACTGAAGCTTTCTTT. Encoded protein: CASSTQGYMNTEAFF. The V gene is TRBV19, the J gene TRBJ1-1; D is perhaps TRBD1 (6 bases). The V gene lost 4 bases and the J gene lost 0 bases, with 12 bases spanning the gap. The CDR3 length is 15 residues. Germline CDR1 LNHDA, CDR2 SQIVND (reference sequence).